These T cell receptor beta chains were read from a single sample in a study of blood T cell repertoires in COVID-19. The method was immunoSEQ multiplex PCR; TCRdb's version includes in-frame clones alone and lacks a portion of them. The sample includes approximately 90,000 clones, 65% to 85% seen only once; the top ten take over 9%. The sequencing sample was made of peripheral blood. The source of these receptors is a man between 65 and 79 years old with acute or convalescent COVID-19. Both conserved end residues are part of each CDR3. D genes are given only for firm matches. Not all rows give a size; the values are once, few, many and, for expanded clones, a class.

cdr3_length,v_call,clone_size,d_call,j_call,cdr3_aa,cdr3_nt
13,TRBV20-1,NA,NA,TRBJ1-6,CSASLQGNSPLHF,TGCAGTGCTAGTCTCCAGGGGAATTCACCCCTCCACTTT
13,TRBV7-3,NA,NA,TRBJ2-5,CASSLDSQETQYF,TGTGCCAGCAGCCTGGACAGCCAAGAGACCCAGTACTTC
16,TRBV4-2,few,TRBD2,TRBJ2-5,CASSQEPAGGQETQYF,TGTGCCAGCAGCCAGGAACCAGCGGGGGGCCAAGAGACCCAGTACTTC
15,TRBV7-9,NA,NA,TRBJ1-1,CASIAAETPGVEAFF,TGTGCCAGCATCGCAGCGGAAACCCCGGGAGTTGAAGCTTTCTTT
15,TRBV10-3,NA,NA,TRBJ2-1,CAISERLSPINEQFF,TGTGCCATCAGTGAAAGACTCAGTCCAATCAATGAGCAGTTCTTC
13,TRBV19,few,NA,TRBJ1-2,CASSLARGDGYTF,TGTGCCAGTAGTCTTGCCAGGGGAGATGGCTACACCTTC
15,TRBV21-1,NA,NA,TRBJ1-4,CASSKQPGEGEKLFF,TGTGCCAGCAGCAAACAGCCAGGGGAAGGTGAAAAACTGTTTTTT
15,TRBV9,NA,TRBD1,TRBJ2-3,CASSPGQGATDTQYF,TGTGCCAGCAGCCCGGGACAGGGGGCTACAGATACGCAGTATTTT
13,TRBV30,NA,NA,TRBJ2-1,CAWSPSSYNEQFF,TGTGCCTGGAGTCCCAGCTCCTACAATGAGCAGTTCTTC
18,TRBV14,NA,TRBD2,TRBJ2-5,CASSQNSPRGYLQETQYF,TGTGCCAGCAGCCAAAATAGCCCGCGGGGGTACCTCCAAGAGACCCAGTACTTC
14,TRBV28,few,NA,TRBJ1-5,CASTTTAGDQPQHF,TGTGCCAGCACCACTACGGCAGGGGATCAGCCCCAGCATTTT
15,TRBV5-5,NA,TRBD1,TRBJ2-3,CASSLLGTVTDTQYF,TGTGCCAGCAGCTTGTTGGGGACAGTCACAGATACGCAGTATTTT
14,TRBV18,NA,TRBD1,TRBJ1-4,CASSLRQGHEKLFF,TGTGCCAGCTCCCTTCGACAGGGTCACGAAAAACTGTTTTTT
15,TRBV9,once,TRBD1,TRBJ1-2,CASSGLRDRGYGYTF,TGTGCCAGCAGCGGACTCCGGGACAGGGGCTATGGCTACACCTTC
15,TRBV25-1,NA,NA,TRBJ1-6,CASSESWSGNSPLHF,TGTGCCAGCAGTGAATCATGGTCAGGAAATTCACCCCTCCACTTT
15,TRBV4-1,few,NA,TRBJ2-7,CASSQDHSSGLEQYF,TGCGCCAGCAGCCAAGATCATAGCAGTGGGTTGGAGCAGTACTTC
15,TRBV19,NA,TRBD2,TRBJ2-1,CASSRTSGGYNEQFF,TGTGCCAGTAGTAGGACTAGCGGGGGGTACAATGAGCAGTTCTTC
15,TRBV19,NA,NA,TRBJ1-5,CASRPGTGTLQPQHF,TGTGCCAGTAGACCTGGGACCGGGACACTTCAGCCCCAGCATTTT
16,TRBV18,NA,NA,TRBJ1-3,CASSPLGGEAGNTIYF,TGTGCCAGCTCACCATTGGGGGGGGAAGCTGGAAACACCATATATTTT
14,TRBV5-1,NA,TRBD1,TRBJ2-7,CASSRTGVPYEQYF,TGCGCCAGCAGTCGGACAGGGGTCCCCTACGAGCAGTACTTC
13,TRBV9,NA,NA,TRBJ1-1,CASSPVRAGEAFF,TGTGCCAGCAGTCCAGTCAGGGCTGGTGAAGCTTTCTTT
11,TRBV30,NA,TRBD1,TRBJ2-5,CAWNRGETQYF,TGTGCCTGGAACAGGGGGGAGACCCAGTACTTC
16,TRBV2,NA,NA,TRBJ1-1,CASTNPTGILNTEAFF,TGTGCCAGCACTAACCCAACGGGGATTCTTAACACTGAAGCTTTCTTT
16,TRBV4-1,NA,NA,TRBJ1-1,CASSQGRSPGNTEAFF,TGCGCCAGCAGCCAAGGCCGCAGCCCGGGGAACACTGAAGCTTTCTTT
17,TRBV15,NA,NA,TRBJ1-3,CATSTTYDRVSGNTIYF,TGTGCCACCAGCACAACCTACGACAGAGTGTCTGGAAACACCATATATTTT
14,TRBV7-9,NA,NA,TRBJ2-1,CASSLTVIGDEQFF,TGTGCCAGCAGCTTAACCGTGATCGGAGATGAGCAGTTCTTC
14,TRBV7-2,NA,TRBD2,TRBJ2-5,CASSSRTRGETQYF,TGTGCCAGCAGCTCAAGGACTAGAGGGGAGACCCAGTACTTC
17,TRBV6-1,NA,NA,TRBJ1-3,CASSVGTLLSVGNTIYF,TGTGCCAGCAGTGTCGGGACTCTTCTTTCGGTGGGAAACACCATATATTTT